These 3 T cell receptor beta chains originate from one sample sequenced in a study of cytomegalovirus exposure and HLA in healthy donors. PCR primers comprised 60 Vbeta and 13 Jbeta primers. Produced via immunoSEQ multiplex PCR; TCRdb's table is partial and in-frame only. The table shows just over 80,000 clones, with about four fifths occurring only once. The sample comprised PBMCs. These receptors were collected from a man younger than 35 in good health and CMV-seropositive.

This chain uses TRBV7-3 with TRBJ1-1; unclear D gene. The germline V gene has CDR1 SGHTA and CDR2 FQGTGA. With 1 base removed from V and 2 bases from J, the gap between germline ends came to 8 bases. The length of the CDR3 is 14 residues. The CDR3: CASSLMPGNTEAFF. The CDR3, as DNA: TGTGCCAGCAGCTTAATGCCCGGTAACACTGAAGCTTTCTTT.

The V gene is TRBV15, the J gene TRBJ1-2; D gene ambiguous. V lost 3 bases, J lost 8 bases, and 13 bases lay in between. The length of the CDR3 is 13 residues. CDR1 LNHNV and CDR2 YYDKDF come from the germline V gene (reference sequence). The CDR3, as DNA: TGTGCCACCAGCAGGCCGGGGTCCGCGGGCTACACCTTC. Its protein product is CATSRPGSAGYTF.

The chain combines TRBV29-1 with TRBJ2-7, with TRBD2 identical over 13 bases. The CDR3 totals 13 residues. J lost 2 bases, V lost 6 bases, and 1 base had no gene match. The germline V gene encodes CDR1 SQVTM and CDR2 ANQGSEA. DNA of the CDR3: TGCAGCGTCGGGACTAGCGGGACCTACGAGCAGTACTTC. Encoded protein: CSVGTSGTYEQYF.